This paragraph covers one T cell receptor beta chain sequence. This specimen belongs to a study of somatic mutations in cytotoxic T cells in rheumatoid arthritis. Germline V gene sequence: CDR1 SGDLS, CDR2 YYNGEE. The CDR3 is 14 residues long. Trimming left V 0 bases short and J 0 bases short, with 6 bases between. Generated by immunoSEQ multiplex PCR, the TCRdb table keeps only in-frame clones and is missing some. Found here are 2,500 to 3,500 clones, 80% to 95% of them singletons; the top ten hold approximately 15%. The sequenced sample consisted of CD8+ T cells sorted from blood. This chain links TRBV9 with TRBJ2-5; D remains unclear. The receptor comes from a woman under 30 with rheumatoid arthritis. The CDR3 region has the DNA TGTGCCAGCAGCGTAGGGAGTAACCAAGAGACCCAGTACTTC. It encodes CASSVGSNQETQYF.